This TCR beta chain was obtained from a study of T cells in Graves' hyperthyroidism and ophthalmopathy. Per germline, CDR1 ENHRY and CDR2 SYGVKD. CDR3 length: 13 amino acids. The ends were cut back, 5 bases at V and 2 bases at J, with 8 bases in the middle. There are a few counts of this clonotype. RNA transcripts provided the source from which TCR beta CDR3 regions were amplified. When the TCR CDR3 underwent first-round RT-PCR, the HTBI primer set was used. TCRdb fed the multiplex PCR reads into MiXCR, producing one record per CDR3 protein. The sample has under 450,000 distinct CDR3 sequences; more than 15% are singletons. Newly diagnosed hyperthyroidism patients aged 18 to 65 years had disease lasting under 2 months. The PBMCs had their origin in approximately 10 ml of fresh peripheral blood.

The sequencing input was blood. This receptor was identified in a woman aged 18-29 years with Graves' hyperthyroidism. This rearrangement joins TRBV10-3 to TRBJ2-3; D gene unclear. The CDR3 DNA follows: TGTGCCATCAGTAACGGGTTCACAGATACGCAGTATTTT. Its protein product is CAISNGFTDTQYF.